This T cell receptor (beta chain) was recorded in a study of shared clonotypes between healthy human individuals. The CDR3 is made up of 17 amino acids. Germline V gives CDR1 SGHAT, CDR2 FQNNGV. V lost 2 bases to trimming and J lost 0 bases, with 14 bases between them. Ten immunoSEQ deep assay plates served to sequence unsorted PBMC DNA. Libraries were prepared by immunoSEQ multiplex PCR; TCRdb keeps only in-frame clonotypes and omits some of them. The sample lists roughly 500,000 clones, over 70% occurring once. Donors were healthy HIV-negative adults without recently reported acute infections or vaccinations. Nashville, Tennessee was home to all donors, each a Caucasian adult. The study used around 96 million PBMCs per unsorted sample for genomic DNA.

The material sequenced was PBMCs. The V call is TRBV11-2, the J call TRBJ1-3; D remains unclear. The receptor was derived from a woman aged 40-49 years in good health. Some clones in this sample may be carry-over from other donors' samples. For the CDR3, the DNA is TGTGCCAGCAGCTTAAGGTCGGGCATCTACTCTGGAAACACCATATATTTT. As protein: CASSLRSGIYSGNTIYF. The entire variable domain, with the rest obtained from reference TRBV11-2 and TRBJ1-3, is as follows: EAGVAQSPRYKIIEKRQSVAFWCNPISGHATLYWYQQILGQGPKLLIQFQNNGVVDDSQLPKDRFSAERLKGVDSTLKIQPAKLEDSAVYLCASSLRSGIYSGNTIYFGEGSWLTVV.